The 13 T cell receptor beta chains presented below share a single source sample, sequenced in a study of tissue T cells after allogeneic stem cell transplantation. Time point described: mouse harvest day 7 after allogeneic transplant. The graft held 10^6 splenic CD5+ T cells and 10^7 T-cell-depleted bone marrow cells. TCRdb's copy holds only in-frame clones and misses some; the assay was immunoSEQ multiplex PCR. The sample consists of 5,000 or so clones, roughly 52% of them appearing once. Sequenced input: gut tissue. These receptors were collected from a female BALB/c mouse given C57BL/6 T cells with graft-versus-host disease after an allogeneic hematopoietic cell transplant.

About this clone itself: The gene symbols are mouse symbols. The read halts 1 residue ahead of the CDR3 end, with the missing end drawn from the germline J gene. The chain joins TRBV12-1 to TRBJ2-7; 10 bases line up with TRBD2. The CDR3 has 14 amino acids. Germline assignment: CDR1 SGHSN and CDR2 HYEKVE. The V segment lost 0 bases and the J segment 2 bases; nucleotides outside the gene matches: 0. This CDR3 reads CASSLDWGAYEQYF. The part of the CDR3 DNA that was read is TGTGCCAGCTCTCTCGACTGGGGGGCCTATGAACAGTAC.

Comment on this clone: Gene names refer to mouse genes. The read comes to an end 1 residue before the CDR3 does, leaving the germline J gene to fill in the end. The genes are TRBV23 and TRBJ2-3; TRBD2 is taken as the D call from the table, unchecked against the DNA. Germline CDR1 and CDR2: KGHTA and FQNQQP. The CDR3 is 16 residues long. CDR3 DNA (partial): TGCTCCAGCAGTTTACTGGGGGGCCTTAGTGCAGAAACGCTGTAT. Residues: CSSSLLGGLSAETLY. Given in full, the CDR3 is CSSSLLGGLSAETLYF.

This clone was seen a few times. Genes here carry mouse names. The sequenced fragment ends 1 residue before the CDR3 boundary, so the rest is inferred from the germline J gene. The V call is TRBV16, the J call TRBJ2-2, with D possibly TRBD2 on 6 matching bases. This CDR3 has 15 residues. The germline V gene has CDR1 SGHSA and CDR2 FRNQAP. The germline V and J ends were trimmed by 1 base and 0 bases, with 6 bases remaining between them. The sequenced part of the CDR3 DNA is TGTGCAAGCAGCTTAGCTGGGGCAAACACCGGGCAGCTCTAC. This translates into CASSLAGANTGQLY. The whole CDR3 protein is CASSLAGANTGQLYF.

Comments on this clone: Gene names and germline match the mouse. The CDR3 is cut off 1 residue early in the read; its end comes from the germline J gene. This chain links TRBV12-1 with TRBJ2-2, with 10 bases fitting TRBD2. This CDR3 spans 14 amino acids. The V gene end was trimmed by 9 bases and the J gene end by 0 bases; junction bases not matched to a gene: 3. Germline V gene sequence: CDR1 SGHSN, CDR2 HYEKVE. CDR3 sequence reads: CALGLGANTGQLYF. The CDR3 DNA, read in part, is TGTGCCCTTGGACTGGGGGCAAACACCGGGCAGCTCTAC.

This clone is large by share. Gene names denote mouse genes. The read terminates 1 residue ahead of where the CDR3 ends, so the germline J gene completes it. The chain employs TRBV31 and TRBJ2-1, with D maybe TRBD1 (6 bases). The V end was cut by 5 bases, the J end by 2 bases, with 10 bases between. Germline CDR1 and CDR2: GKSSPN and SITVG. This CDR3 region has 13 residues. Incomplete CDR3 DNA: TGTGCCTGGGCCGGGACATACTATGCTGAGCAGTTC. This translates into CAWAGTYYAEQF. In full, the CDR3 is CAWAGTYYAEQFF.

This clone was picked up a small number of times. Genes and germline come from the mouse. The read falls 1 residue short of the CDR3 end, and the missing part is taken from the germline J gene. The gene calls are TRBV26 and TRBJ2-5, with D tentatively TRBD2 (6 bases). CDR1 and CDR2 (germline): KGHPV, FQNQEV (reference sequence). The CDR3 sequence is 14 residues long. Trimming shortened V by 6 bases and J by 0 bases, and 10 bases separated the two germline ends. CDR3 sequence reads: CASRGLFNQDTQYF. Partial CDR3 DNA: TGTGCCAGCAGGGGACTTTTTAACCAAGACACCCAGTAC.

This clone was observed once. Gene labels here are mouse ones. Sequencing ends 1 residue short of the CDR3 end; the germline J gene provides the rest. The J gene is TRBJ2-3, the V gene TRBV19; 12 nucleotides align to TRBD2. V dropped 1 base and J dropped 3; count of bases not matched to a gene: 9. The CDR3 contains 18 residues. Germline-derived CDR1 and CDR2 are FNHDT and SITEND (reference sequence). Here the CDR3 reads CASSIWDWGAQRAETLYF. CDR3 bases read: TGTGCCAGCAGTATATGGGACTGGGGGGCGCAAAGGGCAGAAACGCTGTAT.

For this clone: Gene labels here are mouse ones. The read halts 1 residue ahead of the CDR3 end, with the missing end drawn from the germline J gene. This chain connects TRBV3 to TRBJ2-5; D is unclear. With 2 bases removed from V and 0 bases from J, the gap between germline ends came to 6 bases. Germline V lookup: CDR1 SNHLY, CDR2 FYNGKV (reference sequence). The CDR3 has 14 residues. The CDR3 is CASSLMGNQDTQYF. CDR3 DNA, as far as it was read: TGTGCCAGCAGCTTAATGGGTAACCAAGACACCCAGTAC.

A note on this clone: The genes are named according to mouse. The CDR3 reads CASSLSHPNTGQLYF. The DNA read from the CDR3 is TGTGCCAGCAGTCTGTCCCATCCAAACACCGGGCAGCTCTAC. J is TRBJ2-2 and V is TRBV26; no definite D call. The CDR3 goes on 1 residue after the read ends, and that part is filled in from the germline J gene. The V end lost 0 bases, the J end lost 0 bases, and 5 bases lay between the germline ends. Germline CDR1 and CDR2: KGHPV and FQNQEV (reference sequence). CDR3 length: 15 residues.

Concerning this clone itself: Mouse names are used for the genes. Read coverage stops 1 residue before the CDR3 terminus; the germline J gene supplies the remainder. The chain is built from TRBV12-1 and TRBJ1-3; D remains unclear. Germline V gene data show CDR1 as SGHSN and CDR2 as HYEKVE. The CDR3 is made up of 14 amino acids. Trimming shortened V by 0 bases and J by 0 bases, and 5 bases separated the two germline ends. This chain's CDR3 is CASSLVGSGNTLYF. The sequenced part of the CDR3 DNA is TGTGCCAGCTCTCTCGTGGGTTCTGGAAATACGCTCTAT.

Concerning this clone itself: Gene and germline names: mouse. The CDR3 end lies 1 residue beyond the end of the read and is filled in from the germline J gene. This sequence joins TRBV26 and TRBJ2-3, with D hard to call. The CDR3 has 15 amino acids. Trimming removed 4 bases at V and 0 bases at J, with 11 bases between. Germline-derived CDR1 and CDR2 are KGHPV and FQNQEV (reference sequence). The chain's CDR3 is CASSRARTSAETLYF. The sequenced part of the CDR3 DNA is TGTGCCAGCAGTCGCGCACGCACTAGTGCAGAAACGCTGTAT. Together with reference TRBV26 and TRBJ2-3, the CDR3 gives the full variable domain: NSKVIQTPRYLVKGQGQKAKMRCIPEKGHPVVFWYQQNKNNEFKFLINFQNQEVLQQIDMTEKRFSAECPSNSPCSLEIQSSEAGDSALYLCASSRARTSAETLYFGSGTRLTVL.

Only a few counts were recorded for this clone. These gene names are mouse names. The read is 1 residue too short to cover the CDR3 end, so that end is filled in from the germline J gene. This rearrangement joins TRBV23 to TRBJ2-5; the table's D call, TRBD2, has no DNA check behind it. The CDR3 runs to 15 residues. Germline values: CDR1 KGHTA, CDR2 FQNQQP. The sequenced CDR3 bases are TGCTCCAGCAGTCATAGGACTGTTAACCAAGACACCCAGTAC. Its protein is CSSSHRTVNQDTQY. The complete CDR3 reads CSSSHRTVNQDTQYF.

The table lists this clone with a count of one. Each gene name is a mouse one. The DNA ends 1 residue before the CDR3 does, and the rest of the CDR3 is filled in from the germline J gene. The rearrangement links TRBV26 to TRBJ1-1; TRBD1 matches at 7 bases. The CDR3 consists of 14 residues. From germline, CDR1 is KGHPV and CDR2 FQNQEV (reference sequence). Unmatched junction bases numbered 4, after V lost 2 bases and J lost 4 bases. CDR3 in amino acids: CASSLEGGGTEVFF. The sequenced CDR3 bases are TGTGCCAGCAGTCTGGAAGGGGGCGGCACAGAAGTCTTC.